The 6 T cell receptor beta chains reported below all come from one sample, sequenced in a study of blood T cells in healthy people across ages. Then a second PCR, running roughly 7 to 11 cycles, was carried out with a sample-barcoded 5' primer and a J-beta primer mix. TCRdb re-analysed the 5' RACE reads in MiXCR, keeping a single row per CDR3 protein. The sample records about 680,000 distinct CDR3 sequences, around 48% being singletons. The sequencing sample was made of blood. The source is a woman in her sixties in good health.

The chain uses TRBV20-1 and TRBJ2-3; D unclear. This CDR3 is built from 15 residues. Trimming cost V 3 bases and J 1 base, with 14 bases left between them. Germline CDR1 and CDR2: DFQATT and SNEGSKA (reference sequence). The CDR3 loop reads CSARGLWGRTDTQYF. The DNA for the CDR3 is TGCAGTGCTAGGGGCCTATGGGGTCGCACAGATACGCAGTATTTT.

DNA for the CDR3: TGTGCCAGCAGCTCATTCACAGGGGCAGATACGCAGTATTTT. Translating gives CASSSFTGADTQYF. The J gene is TRBJ2-3, the V gene TRBV7-2; 7 bases are a match to TRBD1. The V and J ends lost 4 bases and 4 bases, in that order; junction bases with no gene match: 5. Germline V gene sequence: CDR1 SGHTA, CDR2 FQGNSA. The CDR3 covers 14 residues.

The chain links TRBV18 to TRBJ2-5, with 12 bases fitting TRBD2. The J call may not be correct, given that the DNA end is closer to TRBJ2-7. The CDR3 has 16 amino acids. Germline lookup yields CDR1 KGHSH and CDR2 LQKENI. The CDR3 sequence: CASQTSSGRASGEQYF. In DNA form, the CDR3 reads TGTGCCAGCCAAACTTCTAGCGGGAGGGCGTCGGGCGAGCAGTACTTC.

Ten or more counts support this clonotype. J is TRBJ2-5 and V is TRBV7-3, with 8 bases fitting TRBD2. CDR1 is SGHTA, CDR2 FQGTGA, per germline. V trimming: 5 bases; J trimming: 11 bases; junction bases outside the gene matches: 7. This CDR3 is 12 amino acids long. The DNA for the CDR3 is TGTGCCAGCAGCCGGGACGGGAGGGAGCAGTACTTC. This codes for CASSRDGREQYF.

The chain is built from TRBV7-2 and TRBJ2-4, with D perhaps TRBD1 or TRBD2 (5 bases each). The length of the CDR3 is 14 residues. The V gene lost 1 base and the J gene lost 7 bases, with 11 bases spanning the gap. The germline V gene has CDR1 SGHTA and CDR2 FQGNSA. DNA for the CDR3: TGTGCCAGCAGCTTAGGGCTGGGGACGAACATTCAGTACTTC. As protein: CASSLGLGTNIQYF.

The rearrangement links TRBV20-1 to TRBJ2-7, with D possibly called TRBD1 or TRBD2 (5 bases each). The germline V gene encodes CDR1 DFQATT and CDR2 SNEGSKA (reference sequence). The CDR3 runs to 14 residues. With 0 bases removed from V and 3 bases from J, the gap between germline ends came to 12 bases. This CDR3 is CSARDLRGSYEQYF. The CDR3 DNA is TGCAGTGCTAGAGATCTGAGGGGCAGCTACGAGCAGTACTTC.